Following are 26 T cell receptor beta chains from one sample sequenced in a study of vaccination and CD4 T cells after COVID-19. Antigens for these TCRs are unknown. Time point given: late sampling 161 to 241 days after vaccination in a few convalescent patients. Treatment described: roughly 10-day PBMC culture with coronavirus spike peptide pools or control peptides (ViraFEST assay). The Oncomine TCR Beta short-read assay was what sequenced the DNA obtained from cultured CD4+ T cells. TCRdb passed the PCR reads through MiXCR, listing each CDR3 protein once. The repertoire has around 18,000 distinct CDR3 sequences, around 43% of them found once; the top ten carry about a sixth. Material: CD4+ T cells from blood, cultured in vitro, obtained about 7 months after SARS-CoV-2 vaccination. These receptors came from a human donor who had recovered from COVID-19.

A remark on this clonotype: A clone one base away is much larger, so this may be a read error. The CDR3 spells CASSFGGGTGSGYTF. In nucleotides, the CDR3 is TGTGCCAGCAGCTTTGGAGGTGGGACAGGGTCTGGCTACACCTTC. This chain links TRBV11-3 with TRBJ1-2, with 9 bases that match TRBD1. Germline V gene sequence: CDR1 SGHNT, CDR2 YENEEA. V lost 3 bases, J lost 7 bases, and 9 bases stayed unmatched. The CDR3 has 15 amino acids.

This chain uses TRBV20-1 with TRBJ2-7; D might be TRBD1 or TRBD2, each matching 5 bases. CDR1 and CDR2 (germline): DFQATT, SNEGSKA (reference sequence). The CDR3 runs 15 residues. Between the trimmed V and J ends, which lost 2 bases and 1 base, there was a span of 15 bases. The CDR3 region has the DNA TGCAGTGCTAGACAACGAGGGGCTTTATCCTACGAGCAGTACTTC. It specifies CSARQRGALSYEQYF.

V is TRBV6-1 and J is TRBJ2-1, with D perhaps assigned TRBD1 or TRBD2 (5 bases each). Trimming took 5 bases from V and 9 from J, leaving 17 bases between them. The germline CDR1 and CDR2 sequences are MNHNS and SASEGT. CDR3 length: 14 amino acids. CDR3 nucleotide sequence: TGTGCCAGCAGTACCTCTTGGGGGAGCGGTGAGCAGTTCTTC. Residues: CASSTSWGSGEQFF.

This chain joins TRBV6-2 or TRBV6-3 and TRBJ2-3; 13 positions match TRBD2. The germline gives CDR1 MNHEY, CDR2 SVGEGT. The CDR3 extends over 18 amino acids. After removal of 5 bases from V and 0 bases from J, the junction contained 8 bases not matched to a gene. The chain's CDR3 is CASSDTSGRALSTDTQYF. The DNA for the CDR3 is TGTGCCAGCAGTGACACTAGCGGGAGGGCCCTGAGCACAGATACGCAGTATTTT.

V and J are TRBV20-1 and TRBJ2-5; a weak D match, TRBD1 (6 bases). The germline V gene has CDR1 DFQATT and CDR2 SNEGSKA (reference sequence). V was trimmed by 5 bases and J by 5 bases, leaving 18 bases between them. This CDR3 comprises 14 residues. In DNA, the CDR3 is TGCAGTGCTGCCCGGACAGCTAATGGGGAGACCCAGTACTTC. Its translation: CSAARTANGETQYF.

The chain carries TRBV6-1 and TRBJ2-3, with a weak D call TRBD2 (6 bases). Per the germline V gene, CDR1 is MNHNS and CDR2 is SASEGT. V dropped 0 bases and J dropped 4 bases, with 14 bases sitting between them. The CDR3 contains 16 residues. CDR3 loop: CASSEAGVGGSDTQYF. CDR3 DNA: TGTGCCAGCAGTGAAGCTGGCGTTGGAGGGTCAGATACGCAGTATTTT.

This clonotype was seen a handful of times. This CDR3 is CASSERGPIPAETQYF. In DNA, the CDR3 is TGTGCCAGCAGTGAACGTGGTCCAATCCCGGCGGAGACCCAGTACTTC. J is TRBJ2-5 and V is TRBV6-1; no firm D call. This CDR3 is built from 16 residues. The V gene's germline CDR1 is MNHNS and CDR2 SASEGT. V shed 2 bases and J shed 5 bases, with 18 bases lying between them.

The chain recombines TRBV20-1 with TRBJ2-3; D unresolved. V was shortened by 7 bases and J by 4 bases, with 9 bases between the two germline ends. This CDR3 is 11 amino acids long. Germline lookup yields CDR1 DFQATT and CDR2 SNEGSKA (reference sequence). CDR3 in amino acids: CSVRVADTQYF. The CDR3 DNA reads TGCAGTGTAAGGGTCGCAGATACGCAGTATTTT.

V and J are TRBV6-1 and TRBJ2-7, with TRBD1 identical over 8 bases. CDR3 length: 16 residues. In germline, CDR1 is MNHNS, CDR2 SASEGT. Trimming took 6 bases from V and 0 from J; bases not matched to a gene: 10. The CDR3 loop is CASSYRQGILSYEQYF. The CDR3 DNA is TGTGCCAGCAGCTATCGACAGGGGATACTCTCCTACGAGCAGTACTTC.

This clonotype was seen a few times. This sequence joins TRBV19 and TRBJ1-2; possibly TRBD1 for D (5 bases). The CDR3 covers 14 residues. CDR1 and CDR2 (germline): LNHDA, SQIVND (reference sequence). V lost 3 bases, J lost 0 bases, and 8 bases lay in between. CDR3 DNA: TGTGCCAGTAGTATCAGGGCTACTAACTATGGCTACACCTTC. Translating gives CASSIRATNYGYTF.

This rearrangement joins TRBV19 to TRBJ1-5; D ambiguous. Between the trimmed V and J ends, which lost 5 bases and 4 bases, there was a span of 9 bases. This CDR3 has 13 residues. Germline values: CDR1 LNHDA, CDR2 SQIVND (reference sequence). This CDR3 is CASSGVRNQPQHF. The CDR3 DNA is TGTGCCAGTAGTGGGGTGCGAAATCAGCCCCAGCATTTT. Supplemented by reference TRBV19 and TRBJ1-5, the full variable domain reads DGGITQSPKYLFRKEGQNVTLSCEQNLNHDAMYWYRQDPGQGLRLIYYSQIVNDFQKGDIAEGYSVSREKKESFPLTVTSAQKNPTAFYLCASSGVRNQPQHFGDGTRLSIL.

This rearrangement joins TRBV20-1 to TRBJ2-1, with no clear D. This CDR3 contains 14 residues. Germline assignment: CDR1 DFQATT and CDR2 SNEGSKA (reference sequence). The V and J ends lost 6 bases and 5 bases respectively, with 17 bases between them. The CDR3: CSAPNSLVHNEQFF. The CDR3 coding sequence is TGCAGTGCGCCGAACTCCCTCGTCCACAATGAGCAGTTCTTC.

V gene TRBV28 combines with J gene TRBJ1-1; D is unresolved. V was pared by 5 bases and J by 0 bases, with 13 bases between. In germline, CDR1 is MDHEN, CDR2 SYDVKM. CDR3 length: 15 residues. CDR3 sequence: CASSTHGGMNTEAFF. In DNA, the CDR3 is TGTGCCAGCAGTACCCATGGCGGGATGAACACTGAAGCTTTCTTT.

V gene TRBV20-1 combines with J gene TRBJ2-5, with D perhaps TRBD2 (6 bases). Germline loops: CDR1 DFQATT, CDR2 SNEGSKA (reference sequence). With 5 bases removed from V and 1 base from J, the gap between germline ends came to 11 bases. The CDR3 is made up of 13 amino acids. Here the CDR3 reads CSAPRGSQETQYF. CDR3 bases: TGCAGTGCTCCCCGGGGGAGCCAAGAGACCCAGTACTTC.

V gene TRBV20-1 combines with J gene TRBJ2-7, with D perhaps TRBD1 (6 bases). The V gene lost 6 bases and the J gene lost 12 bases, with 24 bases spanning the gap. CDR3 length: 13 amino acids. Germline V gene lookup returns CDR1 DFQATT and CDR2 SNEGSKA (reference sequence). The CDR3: CSAKLEGVSLRYF. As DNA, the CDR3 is TGCAGTGCCAAATTAGAGGGGGTCAGTTTACGGTACTTC.

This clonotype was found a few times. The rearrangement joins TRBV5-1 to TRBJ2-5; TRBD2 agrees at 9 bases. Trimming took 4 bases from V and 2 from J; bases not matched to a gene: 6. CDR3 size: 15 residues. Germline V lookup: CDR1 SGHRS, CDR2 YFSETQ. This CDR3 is CASSLSSGTQETQYF. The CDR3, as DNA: TGCGCCAGCAGCCTGTCTAGCGGGACTCAAGAGACCCAGTACTTC.

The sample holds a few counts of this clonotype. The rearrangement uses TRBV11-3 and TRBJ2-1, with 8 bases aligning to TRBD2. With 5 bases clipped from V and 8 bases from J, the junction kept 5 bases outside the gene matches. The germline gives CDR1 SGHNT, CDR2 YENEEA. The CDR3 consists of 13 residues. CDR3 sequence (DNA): TGTGCCAGCAGCCCGGGACTAGTTGATGAGCAGTTCTTC. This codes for CASSPGLVDEQFF.

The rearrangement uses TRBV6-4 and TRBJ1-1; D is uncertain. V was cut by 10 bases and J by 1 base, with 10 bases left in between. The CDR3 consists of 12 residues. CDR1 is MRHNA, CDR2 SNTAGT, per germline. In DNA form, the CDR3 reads TGTGCCATCAAAACAGAGAACACTGAAGCTTTCTTT. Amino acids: CAIKTENTEAFF.

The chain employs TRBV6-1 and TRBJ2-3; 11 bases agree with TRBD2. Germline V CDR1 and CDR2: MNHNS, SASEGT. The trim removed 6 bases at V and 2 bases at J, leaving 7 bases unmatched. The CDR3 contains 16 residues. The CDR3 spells CASRPASGGYTDTQYF. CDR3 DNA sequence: TGTGCCAGCAGACCTGCTAGCGGGGGGTACACAGATACGCAGTATTTT.

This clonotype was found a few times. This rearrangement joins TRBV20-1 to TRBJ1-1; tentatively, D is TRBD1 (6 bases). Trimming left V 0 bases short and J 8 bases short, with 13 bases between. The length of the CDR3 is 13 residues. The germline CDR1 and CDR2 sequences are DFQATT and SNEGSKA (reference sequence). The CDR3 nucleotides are TGCAGTGCTAGAGACCCGGGGGCCCTAGAAGCTTTCTTT. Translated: CSARDPGALEAFF.

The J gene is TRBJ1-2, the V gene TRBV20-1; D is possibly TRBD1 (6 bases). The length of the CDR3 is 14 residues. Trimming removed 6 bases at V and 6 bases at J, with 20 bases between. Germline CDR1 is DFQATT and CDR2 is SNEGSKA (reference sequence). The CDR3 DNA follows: TGCAGTGCAGGAGAGGGGGGCGAGGTGAATGGCTACACCTTC. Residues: CSAGEGGEVNGYTF.

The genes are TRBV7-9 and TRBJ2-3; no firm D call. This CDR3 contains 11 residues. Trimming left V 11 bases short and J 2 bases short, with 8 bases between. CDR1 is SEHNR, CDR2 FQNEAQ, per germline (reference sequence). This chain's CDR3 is CALQLTDTQYF. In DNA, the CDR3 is TGTGCCTTACAGCTCACAGATACGCAGTATTTT.

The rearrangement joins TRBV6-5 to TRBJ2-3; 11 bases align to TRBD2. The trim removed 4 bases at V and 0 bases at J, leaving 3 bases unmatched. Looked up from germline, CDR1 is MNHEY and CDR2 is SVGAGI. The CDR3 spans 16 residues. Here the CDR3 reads CASSSLAGGSTDTQYF. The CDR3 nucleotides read TGTGCCAGCAGTTCCCTAGCGGGGGGAAGCACAGATACGCAGTATTTT.

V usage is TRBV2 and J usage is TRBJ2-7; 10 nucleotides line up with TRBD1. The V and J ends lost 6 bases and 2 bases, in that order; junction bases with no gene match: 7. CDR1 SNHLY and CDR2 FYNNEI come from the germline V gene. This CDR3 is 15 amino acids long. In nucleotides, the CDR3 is TGTGCCAGCAGACCCGGGACAGGGGCTACCTACGAGCAGTACTTC. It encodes CASRPGTGATYEQYF.

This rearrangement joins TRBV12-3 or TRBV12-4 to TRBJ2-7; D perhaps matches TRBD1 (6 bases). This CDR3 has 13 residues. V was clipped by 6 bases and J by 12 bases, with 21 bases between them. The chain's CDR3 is CASSLDRFAEVYF. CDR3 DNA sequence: TGTGCCAGCAGCCTGGACAGATTCGCAGAGGTGTACTTC.

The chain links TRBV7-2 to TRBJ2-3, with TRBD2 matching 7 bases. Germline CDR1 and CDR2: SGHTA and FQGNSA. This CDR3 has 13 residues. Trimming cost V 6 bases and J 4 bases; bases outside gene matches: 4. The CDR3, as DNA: TGTGCCAGCAGTTTTGGGAGGGCAGATACGCAGTATTTT. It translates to CASSFGRADTQYF.